These 2 T cell receptor beta chains were sequenced from one sample in a study of memory CD4+ T cells and cytomegalovirus serostatus. Single viable CD3+CD4+CD8-CD45RO+ cells were sorted as the memory CD4+ T cells. The table came from immunoSEQ multiplex PCR; TCRdb's copy has only in-frame clones and leaves some out. Altogether 48,000 or so clones are present, about three quarters being singletons, with the ten largest covering roughly 0.76%. The sequencing sample was made of memory CD4+ T cells from blood. Receptor source: an adult in good health and CMV-seronegative.

The V and J genes are TRBV6-5 and TRBJ1-1, with 9 positions matching TRBD1. The CDR3 covers 15 residues. Germline assignment: CDR1 MNHEY and CDR2 SVGAGI. With V trimmed by 2 bases and J by 1 base, 2 bases remained unmatched. As DNA, the CDR3 is TGTGCCAGCAGTTACGGGACAGGGAAGAACACTGAAGCTTTCTTT. Translation: CASSYGTGKNTEAFF.

The chain uses TRBV7-9 and TRBJ1-2; 7 nucleotides agree with TRBD1. CDR1 is SEHNR, CDR2 FQNEAQ, per germline (reference sequence). The CDR3 is 17 residues long. J was trimmed by 2 bases and V by 5 bases; bases with no gene match: 14. This chain's CDR3 is CASSVRVGLQGNYGYTF. The CDR3 nucleotides read TGTGCCAGCAGCGTCCGGGTTGGGTTACAGGGGAACTATGGCTACACCTTC.